The sequence of this T cell receptor (delta chain) was determined in a study of Vδ1+ human thymocytes. Study-wide findings and caveats: In the thymus, TRG and TRD repertoires looked highly polyclonal with Gaussian CDR3 lengths. Bulk data may be misread because of unexpected Vdelta2 sequences. Thymic delta-chain repertoires held around 20% Vdelta2 sequences and few Vdelta3, despite high sort purity.

Sequences come from RNA converted to cDNA by reverse transcription. Pooled V-gene forward primers with one constant-region reverse primer generated the CDR3 amplicons by multiplex PCR. TCRdb re-called the multiplex PCR reads using CATT. Among under 80,000 delta-chain clones listed, about 35% were seen once. Thymocytes were sorted as CD3+ TCRVdelta1+ TCRVdelta2- after alphabeta T cell depletion. Purity of the sorted Vdelta1+ thymocytes ranged from about 96% to 99.6%. This clone was picked up a small number of times. Its antigen is as yet unknown. Trimming shortened V by 2 bases and J by 0 bases, and 13 bases separated the two germline ends. This CDR3 comprises 17 residues. Looked up from germline, CDR1 is TSWWSYY and CDR2 is QGS.

The genes are TRDV1 and TRDJ2; no firm D call. The sequenced sample was Vdelta1+ gamma-delta thymocytes from the thymus. Subset indicated: FACS-sorted CD3+ TCRalphabeta- TCRVdelta1+ TCRVdelta2- thymocytes. This receptor was taken from a boy younger than two who had congenital heart surgery. The CDR3 sequence is CALGENRERALTAQLFF. CDR3 nucleotides: TGTGCTCTTGGGGAAAACCGTGAAAGGGCTTTGACAGCACAACTCTTCTTT.